These 8 T cell receptor beta chains originate from one sample sequenced in a study of T cell responses to AZD1222 COVID-19 vaccine. The table came from immunoSEQ multiplex PCR; TCRdb's copy has only in-frame clones and leaves some out. The repertoire includes more than 80,000 clones, approximately 87% of them detected once, and approximately 5.4% sits in the top ten. This specimen consisted of peripheral blood, obtained on day 0 of AZD1222 vaccination. Every receptor here comes from an adult in good health.

The V gene is TRBV19, the J gene TRBJ2-7; the D is unclear. Germline CDR1 reads LNHDA; CDR2 reads SQIVND (reference sequence). The V gene lost 5 bases and the J gene lost 0 bases, with 14 bases spanning the gap. The CDR3 totals 15 residues. For the CDR3, the DNA is TGTGCCAGTAGTTTTCGACCTCAAAGCTCCTACGAGCAGTACTTC. This gives the protein CASSFRPQSSYEQYF.

The J gene is TRBJ2-5, the V gene TRBV7-9; TRBD1 is a possible D gene (5 bases). The CDR3 runs to 13 residues. Between the trimmed V and J ends, which lost 5 bases and 1 base, there was a span of 8 bases. Germline assignment: CDR1 SEHNR and CDR2 FQNEAQ (reference sequence). DNA of the CDR3: TGTGCCAGCAGCCCAGACAGCCAAGAGACCCAGTACTTC. Translating it yields CASSPDSQETQYF.

The rearrangement joins TRBV19 to TRBJ1-1; a weak D match, TRBD1 (6 bases). Germline CDR1 is LNHDA and CDR2 is SQIVND (reference sequence). The CDR3 covers 14 residues. V lost 4 bases, J lost 1 base, and 10 bases lay in between. The CDR3 reads CASSTGTPNTEAFF. In DNA, the CDR3 is TGTGCCAGTAGTACCGGGACACCGAACACTGAAGCTTTCTTT.

The rearrangement uses TRBV14 and TRBJ2-3; weak D call: TRBD1 (5 bases). V lost 6 bases, J lost 8 bases, and 18 bases lay in between. CDR3 size: 14 residues. The V gene's germline CDR1 is SGHDN and CDR2 FVKESK. The CDR3 is CASSFDSAAATQYF. The CDR3 DNA follows: TGTGCCAGCAGTTTCGACAGCGCCGCCGCTACGCAGTATTTT.

The chain carries TRBV28 and TRBJ1-2; D is unresolved. The CDR3 is 18 residues long. Trimming left V 1 base short and J 2 bases short, with 20 bases between. CDR1 MDHEN and CDR2 SYDVKM come from the germline V gene. The CDR3 loop reads CASSLSQTPTFRNYGYTF. The CDR3 nucleotides read TGTGCCAGCAGTTTATCCCAAACCCCCACCTTCCGAAACTATGGCTACACCTTC.

In nucleotides, the CDR3 is TGTGCCAGCAGCTCCGGACAGGTTCGTACTGAAGCTTTCTTT. This encodes CASSSGQVRTEAFF. J is TRBJ1-1 and V is TRBV7-2; 7 positions agree with TRBD1. V dropped 4 bases and J dropped 5; count of bases not matched to a gene: 7. This CDR3 has 14 residues. Germline values: CDR1 SGHTA, CDR2 FQGNSA. The whole variable domain, filled in from reference TRBV7-2 and TRBJ1-1, reads GAGVSQSPSNKVTEKGKDVELRCDPISGHTALYWYRQSLGQGLEFLIYFQGNSAPDKSGLPSDRFSAERTGGSVSTLTIQRTQQEDSAVYLCASSSGQVRTEAFFGQGTRLTVV.

The chain is built from TRBV21-1 and TRBJ2-5; TRBD1 reflects the table's D call only, with no check against the DNA. TRBV21-1 is flagged as a pseudogene. The CDR3 sequence is 14 residues long. CDR3 loop: CASSNHSPQETQYF. CDR3 in DNA: TGTGCCAGCAGTAACCACAGCCCCCAAGAGACCCAGTACTTC.

V is TRBV2 and J is TRBJ1-3; a weak D match, TRBD1 (5 bases). This CDR3 comprises 12 residues. Germline V gene sequence: CDR1 SNHLY, CDR2 FYNNEI. Deletions cut 7 bases from V and 4 bases from J, with 8 bases between. The CDR3 DNA reads as TGTGCCAGCAAGACAGAAGGAAACACCATATATTTT. This codes for CASKTEGNTIYF.